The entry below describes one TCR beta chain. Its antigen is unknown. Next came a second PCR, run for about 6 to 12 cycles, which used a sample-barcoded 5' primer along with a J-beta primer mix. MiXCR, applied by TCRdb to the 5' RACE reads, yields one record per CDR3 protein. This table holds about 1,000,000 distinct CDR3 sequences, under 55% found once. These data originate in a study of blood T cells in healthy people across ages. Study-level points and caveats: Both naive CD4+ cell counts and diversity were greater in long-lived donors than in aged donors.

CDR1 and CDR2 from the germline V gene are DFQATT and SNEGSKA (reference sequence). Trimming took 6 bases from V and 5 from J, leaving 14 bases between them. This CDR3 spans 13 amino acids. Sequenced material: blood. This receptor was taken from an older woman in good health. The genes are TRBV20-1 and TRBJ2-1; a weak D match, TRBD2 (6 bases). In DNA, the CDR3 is TGCAGTGCCCAACAAGCGGGCGACAATGAGCAGTTCTTC. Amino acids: CSAQQAGDNEQFF.